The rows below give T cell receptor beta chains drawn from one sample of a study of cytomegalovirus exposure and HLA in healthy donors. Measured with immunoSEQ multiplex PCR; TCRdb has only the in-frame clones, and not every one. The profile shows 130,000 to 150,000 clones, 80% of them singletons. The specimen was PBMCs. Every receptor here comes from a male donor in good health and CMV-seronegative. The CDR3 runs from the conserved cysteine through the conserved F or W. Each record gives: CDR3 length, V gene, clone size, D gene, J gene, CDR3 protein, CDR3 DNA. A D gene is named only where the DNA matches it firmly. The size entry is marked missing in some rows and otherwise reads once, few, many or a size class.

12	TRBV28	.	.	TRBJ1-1	CASSTQGTEAFF	TGTGCCAGCAGTACCCAGGGGACTGAAGCTTTCTTT
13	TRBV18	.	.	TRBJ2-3	CASSPSPYYTQYF	TGTGCCAGCTCACCAAGCCCATACTATACGCAGTATTTT
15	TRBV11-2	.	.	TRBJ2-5	CASSLAGRGGETQYF	TGTGCCAGCAGCTTAGCCGGCAGGGGAGGGGAGACCCAGTACTTC
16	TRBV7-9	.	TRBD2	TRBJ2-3	CSSSFIRDYDTDTQYF	TGTTCCAGCAGCTTCATCCGGGACTATGACACAGATACGCAGTATTTT
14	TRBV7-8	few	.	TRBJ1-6	CASSLAPGVTPLHF	TGTGCCAGCAGCCTGGCCCCCGGGGTGACACCCCTCCACTTT
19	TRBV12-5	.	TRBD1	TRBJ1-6	CASGFIGTGENFHNSPLHF	TGTGCTAGTGGTTTTATAGGGACAGGGGAAAATTTTCATAATTCACCCCTCCACTTT
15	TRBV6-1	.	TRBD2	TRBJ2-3	CAISLSGGQGDTQYF	TGTGCCATCAGCCTGTCGGGGGGGCAGGGAGATACGCAGTATTTT
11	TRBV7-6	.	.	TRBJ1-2	CASSSRGGYTF	TGTGCCAGCAGCTCAAGGGGGGGCTACACCTTC
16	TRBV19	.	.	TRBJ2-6	CASSIGYASGANGLTF	TGTGCCAGTAGTATCGGGTACGCCTCTGGGGCCAACGGCCTGACTTTC
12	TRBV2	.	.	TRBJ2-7	CASSSSRYEQYF	TGTGCCAGCAGTTCCTCCCGTTACGAGCAGTACTTC
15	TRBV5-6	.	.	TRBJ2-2	CASSFGGPNTGELFF	TGTGCCAGCAGCTTCGGAGGACCGAACACCGGGGAGCTGTTTTTT
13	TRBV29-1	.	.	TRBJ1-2	CSVVSQGRYGYTF	TGCAGCGTTGTTTCACAGGGTCGGTATGGCTACACCTTC
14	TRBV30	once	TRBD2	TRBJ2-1	CAWASGGVRNEQFF	TGTGCCTGGGCCAGCGGGGGCGTAAGGAATGAGCAGTTCTTC
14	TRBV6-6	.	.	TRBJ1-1	CASSSLDRNTEAFF	TGTGCCAGCAGTTCCTTAGATAGGAACACTGAAGCTTTCTTT
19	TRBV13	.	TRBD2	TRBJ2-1	CASSFSLVAGGPRSNEQFF	TGTGCCAGCAGCTTTAGTTTAGTAGCGGGGGGGCCTAGGTCCAATGAGCAGTTCTTC
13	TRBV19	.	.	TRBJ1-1	CASSYVPRGEAFF	TGTGCCAGTAGCTACGTCCCTAGGGGTGAAGCTTTCTTT
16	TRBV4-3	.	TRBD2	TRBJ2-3	CASSQVLAGSPRTQYF	TGCGCCAGCAGCCAAGTACTAGCGGGGTCGCCCAGAACGCAGTATTTT
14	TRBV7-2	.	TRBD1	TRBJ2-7	CASSYDRGTYEQYF	TGTGCCAGCAGCTACGACAGGGGGACCTACGAGCAGTACTTC
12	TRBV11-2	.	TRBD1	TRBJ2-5	CASSWDRETQYF	TGTGCCAGCAGCTGGGACAGGGAGACCCAGTACTTC
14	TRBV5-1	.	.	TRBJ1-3	CASSLGVSGNTIYF	TGCGCCAGCAGCTTGGGCGTCTCTGGAAACACCATATATTTT
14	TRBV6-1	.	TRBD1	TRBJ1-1	CAIGQGVWITEAFF	TGTGCCATAGGACAGGGTGTATGGATCACTGAAGCTTTCTTT
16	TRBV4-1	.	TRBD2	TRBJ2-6	CASSQEREGGANVLTF	TGCGCCAGCAGCCAAGAAAGGGAGGGTGGGGCCAACGTCCTGACTTTC
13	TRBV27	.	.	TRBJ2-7	CASSWATGNEQYF	TGTGCCAGCAGTTGGGCTACAGGCAACGAGCAGTACTTC
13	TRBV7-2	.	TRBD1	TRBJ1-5	CASSLQGGQPQHF	TGTGCCAGCAGCTTGCAGGGGGGCCAGCCCCAGCATTTT
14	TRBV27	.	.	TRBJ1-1	CASRWEGARTEAFF	TGTGCCAGCCGTTGGGAGGGAGCACGGACTGAAGCTTTCTTT
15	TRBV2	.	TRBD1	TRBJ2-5	CASSGQGAPQETQYF	TGTGCCAGCAGCGGACAGGGGGCGCCCCAAGAGACCCAGTACTTC